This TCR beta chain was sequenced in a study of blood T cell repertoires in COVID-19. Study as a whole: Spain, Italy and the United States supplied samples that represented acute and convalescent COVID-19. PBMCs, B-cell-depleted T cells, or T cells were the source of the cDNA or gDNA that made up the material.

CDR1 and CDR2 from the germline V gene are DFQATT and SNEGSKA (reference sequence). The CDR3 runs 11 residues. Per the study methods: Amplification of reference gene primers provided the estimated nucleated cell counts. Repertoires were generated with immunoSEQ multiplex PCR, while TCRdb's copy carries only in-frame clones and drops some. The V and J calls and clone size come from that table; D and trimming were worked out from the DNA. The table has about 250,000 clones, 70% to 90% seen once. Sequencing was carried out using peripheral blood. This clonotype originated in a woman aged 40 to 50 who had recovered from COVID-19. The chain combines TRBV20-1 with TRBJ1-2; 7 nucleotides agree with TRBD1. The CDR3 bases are TGCAGCCCACAGGGGTTCTATGGCTACACCTTC. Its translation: CSPQGFYGYTF.